Listed below are T cell receptor beta chains from one sample, sequenced in a study of shared clonotypes between healthy human individuals. Sequencing was performed with immunoSEQ multiplex PCR; in TCRdb, only in-frame clones are kept and a portion is missing. This table has approximately 2,300,000 clones, 85% to 95% appearing once. The specimen was naive CD4+ T cells from PBMCs. The receptors come from a man aged 18 to 29 in good health. Some clones in this sample may be carry-over from other donors' samples. Both conserved end residues are part of each CDR3. The D gene is left open where the match is weak. Clone sizes are given selectively: once, few, many, or a class where the clone is expanded.

.	TRBJ2-2	TRBV5-1	TRBD2	CASSSGQNTGELFF	TGCGCCAGCTCTAGCGGCCAGAACACCGGGGAGCTGTTTTTT
.	TRBJ1-1	TRBV5-4	.	CASSLDRDSEAFF	TGTGCCAGCAGCTTGGACAGGGACTCTGAAGCTTTCTTT
.	TRBJ2-7	TRBV6-6	.	CASSWTGLQHEQYF	TGTGCCAGCAGTTGGACGGGACTTCAACACGAGCAGTACTTC
.	TRBJ2-5	TRBV5-1	TRBD2	CASSLGPSGSQETQYF	TGCGCCAGCAGCTTGGGTCCTAGCGGTTCACAAGAGACCCAGTACTTC
.	TRBJ1-1	TRBV5-6	.	CASSLDPGLPPREAFF	TGTGCCAGCAGCTTGGATCCGGGGCTACCGCCCCGTGAAGCTTTCTTT
.	TRBJ2-1	TRBV7-9	.	CASRIIAVRGNEQFF	TGTGCCAGCAGAATAATAGCGGTCCGGGGCAATGAGCAGTTCTTC
.	TRBJ2-7	TRBV5-4	TRBD1	CASSGTGSGYEQYF	TGTGCCAGCAGCGGGACAGGCAGTGGGTACGAGCAGTACTTC
.	TRBJ2-7	TRBV15	TRBD2	CATSPARTGGTYEQYF	TGTGCCACCAGCCCAGCCCGAACGGGAGGGACCTACGAGCAGTACTTC
.	TRBJ2-7	TRBV6-1	TRBD1	CASKFRDRVSEQYF	TGTGCCAGCAAATTCCGGGACAGGGTATCCGAGCAGTACTTC
.	TRBJ1-1	TRBV6-1	TRBD1	CASSERQGTTEAFF	TGTGCCAGCAGTGAACGACAGGGGACCACTGAAGCTTTCTTT
.	TRBJ2-1	TRBV15	.	CATSRGGPYTYNEQFF	TGTGCCACCAGCAGAGGCGGCCCTTACACCTACAATGAGCAGTTCTTC
.	TRBJ2-5	TRBV29-1	TRBD2	CSVWTSGRGGETQYF	TGCAGCGTTTGGACCTCAGGGAGGGGAGGAGAGACCCAGTACTTC
.	TRBJ1-5	TRBV6-1	.	CASSEGRGSNQPQHF	TGTGCCAGCAGTGAGGGAAGGGGGAGCAATCAGCCCCAGCATTTT
once	TRBJ1-1	TRBV25-1	.	CASAGRRMNTEAFF	TGTGCCAGTGCCGGGAGGAGGATGAACACTGAAGCTTTCTTT
.	TRBJ2-7	TRBV5-4	TRBD2	CASSLGRTSGYEQYF	TGTGCCAGCAGCTTGGGTAGGACTAGTGGGTACGAGCAGTACTTC
.	TRBJ2-4	TRBV27	TRBD2	CASSSPGTSGPEGYIQYF	TGTGCCAGCAGTTCTCCCGGGACTAGCGGGCCTGAGGGGTACATTCAGTACTTC
.	TRBJ2-5	TRBV6-5	.	CASSFGGPRETQYF	TGTGCCAGCAGTTTCGGGGGGCCCAGGGAGACCCAGTACTTC
.	TRBJ2-1	TRBV6-1	TRBD1	CASSGPGTGPGNEQFF	TGTGCCAGCAGTGGCCCCGGGACAGGGCCGGGGAATGAGCAGTTCTTC
.	TRBJ2-7	TRBV2	.	CASGTGTSYEQYF	TGTGCCAGCGGGACCGGGACCTCCTACGAGCAGTACTTC
.	TRBJ1-1	TRBV7-8	.	CASSPMGALNTEAFF	TGTGCCAGCAGCCCCATGGGAGCCTTGAACACTGAAGCTTTCTTT
.	TRBJ1-3	TRBV2	.	CASSETGGLGNTIYF	TGTGCCAGCAGTGAAACCGGGGGTCTAGGAAACACCATATATTTT
.	TRBJ2-2	TRBV5-4	TRBD1	CASSGPVGTGPGELFF	TGTGCCAGCAGCGGCCCGGTGGGGACAGGGCCCGGGGAGCTGTTTTTT
.	TRBJ1-1	TRBV7-9	.	CASSHPDRNTEAFF	TGTGCCAGCAGCCACCCGGACAGGAACACTGAAGCTTTCTTT